This T cell receptor (beta chain) was sequenced in a study of blood T cell repertoires in COVID-19. In the authors' workflow: Estimates of nucleated cell counts were drawn from the amplification of reference gene primers. The repertoire was sequenced with immunoSEQ multiplex PCR; TCRdb's copy has only in-frame clones and lacks some. V and J calls and clone size are copied from that table; D and trimming were computed from the DNA. The data show 200,000 to 250,000 clones, with over 80% seen just once and 9% to 12% held by the top ten. The CDR3 spans 11 residues. Germline CDR1 and CDR2: MDHEN and SYDVKM. Between the trimmed V and J ends, which lost 3 bases and 7 bases, there was a span of 7 bases. Enrolled through a virtual design, the participants were between roughly 18 and 95 years of age and came from approximately 25 US areas.

The rearrangement uses TRBV28 and TRBJ2-7; a possible D gene is TRBD2 (5 bases). Sequencing input: PBMCs or T cells enriched from blood (not recorded which). The receptor comes from a man between 18 and 29 years old with acute COVID-19. CDR3 residues: CASSFGGEQYF. CDR3 nucleotide sequence: TGTGCCAGCAGTTTCGGAGGTGAGCAGTACTTC.